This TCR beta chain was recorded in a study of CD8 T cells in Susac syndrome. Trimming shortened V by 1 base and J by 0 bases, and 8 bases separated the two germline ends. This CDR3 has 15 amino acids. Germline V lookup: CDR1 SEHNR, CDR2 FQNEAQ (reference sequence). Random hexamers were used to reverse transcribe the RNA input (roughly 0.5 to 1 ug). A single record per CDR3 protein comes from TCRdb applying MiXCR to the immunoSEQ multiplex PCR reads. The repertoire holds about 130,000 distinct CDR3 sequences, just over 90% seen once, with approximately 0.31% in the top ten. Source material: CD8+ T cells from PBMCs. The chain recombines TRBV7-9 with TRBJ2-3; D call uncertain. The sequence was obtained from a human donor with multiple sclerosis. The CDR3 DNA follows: TGTGCCAGCAGCTTAGGTCAAACTAGCACAGATACGCAGTATTTT. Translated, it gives CASSLGQTSTDTQYF.